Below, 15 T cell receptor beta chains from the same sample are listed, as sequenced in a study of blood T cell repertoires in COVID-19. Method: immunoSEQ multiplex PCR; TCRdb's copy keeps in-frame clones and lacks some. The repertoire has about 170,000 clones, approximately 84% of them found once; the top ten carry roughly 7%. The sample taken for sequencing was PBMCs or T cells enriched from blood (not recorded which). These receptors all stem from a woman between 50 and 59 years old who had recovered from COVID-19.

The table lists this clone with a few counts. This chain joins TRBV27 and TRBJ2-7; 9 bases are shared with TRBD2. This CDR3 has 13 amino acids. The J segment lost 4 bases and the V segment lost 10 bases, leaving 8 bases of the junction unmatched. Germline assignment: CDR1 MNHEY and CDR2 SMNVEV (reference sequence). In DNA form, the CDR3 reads TGTGCCACCAGAGGTAGCGGGAGTTACGAGCAGTACTTC. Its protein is CATRGSGSYEQYF.

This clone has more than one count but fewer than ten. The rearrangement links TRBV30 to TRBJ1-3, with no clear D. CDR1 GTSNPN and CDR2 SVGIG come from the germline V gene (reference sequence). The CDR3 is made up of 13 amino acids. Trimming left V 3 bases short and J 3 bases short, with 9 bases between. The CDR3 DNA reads TGTGCCTGGAGCGCATACAGTGGAAACACCATATATTTT. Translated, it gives CAWSAYSGNTIYF.

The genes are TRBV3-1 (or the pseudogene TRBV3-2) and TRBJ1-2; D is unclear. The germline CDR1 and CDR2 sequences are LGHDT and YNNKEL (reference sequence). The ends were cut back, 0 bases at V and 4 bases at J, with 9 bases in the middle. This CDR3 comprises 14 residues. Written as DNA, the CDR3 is TGTGCCAGCAGCCAAGACCTCCTCCGCTATGGCTACACCTTC. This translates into CASSQDLLRYGYTF.

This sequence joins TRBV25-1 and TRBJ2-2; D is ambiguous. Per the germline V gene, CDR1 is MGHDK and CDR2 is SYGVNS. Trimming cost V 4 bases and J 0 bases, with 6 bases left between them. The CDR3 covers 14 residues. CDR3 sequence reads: CASSGGANTGELFF. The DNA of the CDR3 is TGTGCCAGCAGTGGCGGCGCGAACACCGGGGAGCTGTTTTTT.

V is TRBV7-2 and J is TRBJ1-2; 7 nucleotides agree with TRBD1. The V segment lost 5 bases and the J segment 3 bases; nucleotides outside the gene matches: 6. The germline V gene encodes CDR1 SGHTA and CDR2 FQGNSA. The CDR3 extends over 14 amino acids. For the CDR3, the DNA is TGTGCCAGCAGCCACGACAGGGACGACTATGGCTACACCTTC. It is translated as CASSHDRDDYGYTF.

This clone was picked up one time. This CDR3 reads CASSLEGQTPYNEQFF. As DNA, the CDR3 is TGTGCCAGCAGCTTAGAAGGTCAGACACCCTACAATGAGCAGTTCTTC. The chain employs TRBV11-2 and TRBJ2-1; D ambiguous. The CDR3 has 16 residues. V lost 0 bases and J lost 2, with 11 bases in between. Germline CDR1 reads SGHAT; CDR2 reads FQNNGV.

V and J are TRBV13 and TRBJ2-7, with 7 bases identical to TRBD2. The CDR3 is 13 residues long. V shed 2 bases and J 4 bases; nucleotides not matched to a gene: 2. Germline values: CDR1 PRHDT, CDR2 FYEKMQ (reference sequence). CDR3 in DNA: TGTGCCAGCAGCTTACTGCGGGAGTACGAGCAGTACTTC. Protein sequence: CASSLLREYEQYF.

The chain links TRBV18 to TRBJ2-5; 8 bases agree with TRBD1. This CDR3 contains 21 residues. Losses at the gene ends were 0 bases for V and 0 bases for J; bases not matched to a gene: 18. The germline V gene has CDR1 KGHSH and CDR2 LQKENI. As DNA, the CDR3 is TGTGCCAGCTCACCACCGGTCTGGGACAGGAACTTTATCTTGTACCAAGAGACCCAGTACTTC. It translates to CASSPPVWDRNFILYQETQYF.

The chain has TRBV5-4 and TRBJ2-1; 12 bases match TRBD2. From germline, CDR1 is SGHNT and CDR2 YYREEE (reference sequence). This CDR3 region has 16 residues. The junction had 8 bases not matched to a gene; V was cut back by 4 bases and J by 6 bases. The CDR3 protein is CASSPQGLAGGNEQFF. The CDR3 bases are TGTGCCAGCAGCCCCCAGGGACTAGCGGGCGGCAATGAGCAGTTCTTC.

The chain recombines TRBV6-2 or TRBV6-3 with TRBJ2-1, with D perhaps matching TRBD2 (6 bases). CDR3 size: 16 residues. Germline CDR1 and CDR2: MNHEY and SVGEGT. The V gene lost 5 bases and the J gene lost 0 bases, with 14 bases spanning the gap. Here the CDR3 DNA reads TGTGCCAGCAGTCCCATAGCGGCCAGCTCCTACAATGAGCAGTTCTTC. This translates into CASSPIAASSYNEQFF.

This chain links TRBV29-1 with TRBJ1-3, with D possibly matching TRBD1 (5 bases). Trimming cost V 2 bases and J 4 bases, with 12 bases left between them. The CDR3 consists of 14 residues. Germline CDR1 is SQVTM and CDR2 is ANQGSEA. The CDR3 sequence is CSVESVQVGNTIYF. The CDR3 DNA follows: TGCAGCGTTGAATCGGTACAGGTCGGAAACACCATATATTTT.

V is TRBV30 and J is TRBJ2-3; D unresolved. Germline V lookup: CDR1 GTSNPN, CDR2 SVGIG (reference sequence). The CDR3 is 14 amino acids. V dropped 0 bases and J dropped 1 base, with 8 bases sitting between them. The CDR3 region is CAWSVPQGTDTQYF. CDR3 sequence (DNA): TGTGCCTGGAGTGTACCCCAGGGCACAGATACGCAGTATTTT.

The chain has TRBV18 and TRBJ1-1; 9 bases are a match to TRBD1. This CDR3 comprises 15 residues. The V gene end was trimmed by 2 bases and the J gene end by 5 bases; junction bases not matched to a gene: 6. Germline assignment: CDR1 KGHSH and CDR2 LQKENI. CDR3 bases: TGTGCCAGCTCACCAATCGGACAGGGGAATACTGAAGCTTTCTTT. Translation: CASSPIGQGNTEAFF.

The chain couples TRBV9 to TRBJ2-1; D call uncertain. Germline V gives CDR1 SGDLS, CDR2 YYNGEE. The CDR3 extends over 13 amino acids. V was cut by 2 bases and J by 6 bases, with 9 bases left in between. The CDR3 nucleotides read TGTGCCAGCAGCGTGGGCCACCCCAATGAGCAGTTCTTC. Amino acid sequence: CASSVGHPNEQFF.

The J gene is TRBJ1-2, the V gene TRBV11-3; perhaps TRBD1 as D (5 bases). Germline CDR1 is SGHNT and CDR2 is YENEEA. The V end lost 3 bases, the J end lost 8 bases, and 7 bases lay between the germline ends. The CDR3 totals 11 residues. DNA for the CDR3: TGTGCCAGCAGCTTTAGGGGAGGCTACACCTTC. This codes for CASSFRGGYTF.